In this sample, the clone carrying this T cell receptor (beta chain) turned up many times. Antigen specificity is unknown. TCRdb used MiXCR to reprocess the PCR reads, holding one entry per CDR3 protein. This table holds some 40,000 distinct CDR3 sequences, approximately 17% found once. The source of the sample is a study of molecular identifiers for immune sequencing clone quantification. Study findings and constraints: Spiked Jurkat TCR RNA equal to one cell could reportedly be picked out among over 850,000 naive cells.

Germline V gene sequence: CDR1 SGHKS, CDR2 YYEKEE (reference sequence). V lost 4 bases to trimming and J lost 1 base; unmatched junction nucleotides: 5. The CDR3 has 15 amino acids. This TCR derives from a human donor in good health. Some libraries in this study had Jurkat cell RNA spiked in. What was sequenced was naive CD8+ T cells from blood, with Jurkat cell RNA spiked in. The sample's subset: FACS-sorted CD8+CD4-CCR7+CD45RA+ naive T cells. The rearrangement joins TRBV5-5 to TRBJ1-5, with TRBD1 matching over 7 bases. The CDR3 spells CASSGDSLSNQPQHF. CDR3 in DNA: TGTGCCAGCAGCGGGGACAGCCTGAGCAATCAGCCCCAGCATTTT.